This T cell receptor beta chain was recorded in a study of brain metastases from non-small cell lung cancer. To note about this clone: The antigen is undetermined.

Sequenced by immunoSEQ multiplex PCR; TCRdb stores in-frame clones only, minus some. Here the sample spans a few thousand clones, 70% to 90% being singletons. The study, taken as a whole, reports: TCR repertoires overlapped largely between brain metastases and matched primaries.

Germline V gives CDR1 SGHVS, CDR2 FQNEAQ. V shed 2 bases and J shed 0 bases, with 7 bases lying between them. The CDR3 length is 14 residues. The chain combines TRBV7-8 with TRBJ1-1; D not resolved. The receptor comes from a donor at least 40 years old with non-small cell lung cancer. The sample was primary lung tumor tissue. The CDR3: CASSLNRMNTEAFF. The CDR3, as DNA: TGTGCCAGCAGCTTAAATCGCATGAACACTGAAGCTTTCTTT.